Listed here are 27 T cell receptor beta chains from one sample, sequenced in a study of blood T cell repertoires in COVID-19. Clones were read by immunoSEQ multiplex PCR, and TCRdb kept only the in-frame ones, dropping some. This table has about 130,000 clones, 88% appearing once. Sequenced sample: peripheral blood. These receptors originate from a man aged 50 to 59 with acute or convalescent COVID-19.

The gene calls are TRBV19 and TRBJ1-1; D possibly corresponds to TRBD1 (5 bases). The germline V gene encodes CDR1 LNHDA and CDR2 SQIVND (reference sequence). CDR3 length: 16 residues. The V end lost 3 bases, the J end lost 2 bases, and 16 bases lay between the germline ends. DNA of the CDR3: TGTGCCAGTAGTATCCGGGACTGGTACCTTAACACTGAAGCTTTCTTT. This gives the protein CASSIRDWYLNTEAFF.

DNA of the CDR3: TGCGCCAGCAGCTTGTCACAGAATAACTATGGCTACACCTTC. This codes for CASSLSQNNYGYTF. The chain carries TRBV5-1 and TRBJ1-2, with D unclear. The CDR3 spans 14 residues. Germline values: CDR1 SGHRS, CDR2 YFSETQ. Trimming cost V 1 base and J 1 base, with 8 bases left between them.

V and J are TRBV28 and TRBJ1-2; tentatively, D is TRBD1 (6 bases). Deletions cut 5 bases from V and 5 bases from J, with 9 bases between. This CDR3 comprises 12 residues. Germline CDR1 reads MDHEN; CDR2 reads SYDVKM. The CDR3 coding sequence is TGTGCCAGCAGTCCCGGACAGTATGGCTACACCTTC. This translates into CASSPGQYGYTF.

The DNA for the CDR3 is TGTGCCAGCAGCTTCGGTCTCGGACAGGCTCAGGAAAAACTGTTTTTT. This sequence encodes CASSFGLGQAQEKLFF. The chain links TRBV5-4 to TRBJ1-4; TRBD1 aligns across 7 bases. Trimming at V came to 2 bases and at J to 8 bases, leaving 12 bases not matched to a gene. This CDR3 has 16 amino acids. CDR1 SGHNT and CDR2 YYREEE come from the germline V gene (reference sequence).

The genes are TRBV2 and TRBJ2-7; 10 bases are a match to TRBD1. This CDR3 contains 14 residues. The germline V gene has CDR1 SNHLY and CDR2 FYNNEI. V lost 9 bases and J lost 7; bases outside the gene matches: 12. CDR3 bases: TGTGCCAGGACCAGGGACAGGGGCTCGCGAGAGCAGTACTTC. Its translation: CARTRDRGSREQYF. The variable domain in full, with the rest retrieved from reference TRBV2 and TRBJ2-7, is EPEVTQTPSHQVTQMGQEVILRCVPISNHLYFYWYRQILGQKVEFLVSFYNNEISEKSEIFDDQFSVERPDGSNFTLKIRSTKLEDSAMYFCARTRDRGSREQYFGPGTRLTVT.

The rearrangement joins TRBV11-3 to TRBJ2-7; D is possibly TRBD2 (6 bases). The CDR3 contains 13 residues. Deletions cut 5 bases from V and 6 bases from J, with 14 bases between. The germline V gene has CDR1 SGHNT and CDR2 YENEEA. The CDR3: CASSRGVGGEQYF. CDR3 DNA sequence: TGTGCCAGCAGCCGCGGGGTGGGGGGCGAGCAGTACTTC.

This chain joins TRBV5-4 and TRBJ2-1, with 8 nucleotides matching TRBD1. The CDR3 runs to 15 residues. Germline V gene data show CDR1 as SGHNT and CDR2 as YYREEE (reference sequence). V gave up 3 bases and J gave up 0 bases; unmatched junction bases: 2. The CDR3 DNA sequence: TGTGCCAGCAGCTCTACAGGGGGCTCCTACAATGAGCAGTTCTTC. It yields the protein CASSSTGGSYNEQFF. Drawing the rest from reference TRBV5-4 and TRBJ2-1, the complete variable domain is ETGVTQSPTHLIKTRGQQVTLRCSSQSGHNTVSWYQQALGQGPQFIFQYYREEENGRGNFPPRFSGLQFPNYSSELNVNALELDDSALYLCASSSTGGSYNEQFFGPGTRLTVL.

The V call is TRBV5-4, the J call TRBJ1-2, with TRBD1 as a possible D gene (5 bases). Germline-derived CDR1 and CDR2 are SGHNT and YYREEE (reference sequence). The CDR3 has 14 amino acids. Trimming removed 1 base from V and 5 bases from J, with 12 bases in between. The CDR3 nucleotides are TGTGCCAGCAGCTTGCAGGGCGGGATTTATGGCTACACCTTC. Encoded protein: CASSLQGGIYGYTF.

This chain joins TRBV9 and TRBJ1-2, with D unclear. This CDR3 is 14 amino acids long. CDR1 is SGDLS and CDR2 is YYNGEE in the germline V gene. V was clipped by 4 bases and J by 4 bases, with 14 bases between them. The DNA for the CDR3 is TGTGCCAGCAGCACCAGCCCCGGAGGCTATGGCTACACCTTC. This sequence encodes CASSTSPGGYGYTF.

This rearrangement joins TRBV7-3 to TRBJ1-1; 7 positions agree with TRBD1. J gave up 1 base and V 6 bases, and 5 bases lay outside the gene matches. There are 14 residues in the CDR3. Germline V gene data show CDR1 as SGHTA and CDR2 as FQGTGA. The DNA of the CDR3 is TGTGCCAGCAGTAAGGGGGCAACGAACACTGAAGCTTTCTTT. It specifies CASSKGATNTEAFF.

The chain couples TRBV9 to TRBJ2-3; 11 bases match TRBD2. CDR3 length equals 16 residues. Germline V gene lookup returns CDR1 SGDLS and CDR2 YYNGEE. V lost 3 bases, J lost 2 bases, and 5 bases stayed unmatched. CDR3 protein: CASSGRLAGSTDTQYF. DNA for the CDR3: TGTGCCAGCAGCGGCCGACTAGCGGGGTCCACAGATACGCAGTATTTT.

V is TRBV28 and J is TRBJ1-2; D unresolved. The CDR3 has 14 amino acids. The V gene lost 6 bases and the J gene lost 2 bases, with 13 bases spanning the gap. Germline values: CDR1 MDHEN, CDR2 SYDVKM. The CDR3 DNA sequence: TGTGCCAGCAGCCCGTTTCCGGGAAACTATGGCTACACCTTC. Amino acid sequence: CASSPFPGNYGYTF.

The gene calls are TRBV12-3 or TRBV12-4 and TRBJ2-7, with 7 bases lining up with TRBD2. J was trimmed by 4 bases and V by 3 bases; bases with no gene match: 3. This CDR3 is built from 13 residues. This CDR3 is CASSLISGYEQYF. CDR3 sequence (DNA): TGTGCCAGCAGTTTGATTAGCGGGTACGAGCAGTACTTC.

The rearrangement links TRBV2 to TRBJ2-3; D may be TRBD2 (6 bases). The CDR3 has 15 amino acids. Germline CDR1 reads SNHLY; CDR2 reads FYNNEI. Trimming took 4 bases from V and 1 from J, leaving 12 bases between them. The CDR3 coding sequence is TGTGCCAGCAGTGCCCGGGACTTCCGCACAGATACGCAGTATTTT. Its translation is CASSARDFRTDTQYF.

The V gene is TRBV7-9, the J gene TRBJ1-1; no definite D call. V lost 7 bases and J 5 bases, leaving 14 bases between the germline ends. This CDR3 contains 13 residues. From germline, CDR1 is SEHNR and CDR2 FQNEAQ (reference sequence). CDR3: CASTFIGLTEAFF. CDR3 nucleotides: TGTGCCAGCACTTTTATCGGGTTAACTGAAGCTTTCTTT.

J is TRBJ1-2 and V is TRBV2, with D possibly being TRBD1 (5 bases). Trimming cost V 8 bases and J 1 base, with 17 bases left between them. Per germline, CDR1 SNHLY and CDR2 FYNNEI. The CDR3 length is 15 residues. As DNA, the CDR3 is TGTGCCAGCCGACGGGGGGAAAACGGTAACTATGGCTACACCTTC. It encodes CASRRGENGNYGYTF.

The chain joins TRBV19 to TRBJ1-5; D ambiguous. V was clipped by 1 base and J by 5 bases, with 12 bases between them. The CDR3 covers 15 residues. Germline V lookup: CDR1 LNHDA, CDR2 SQIVND (reference sequence). CDR3 sequence: CASSIGFRSDQPQHF. DNA for the CDR3: TGTGCCAGTAGTATAGGATTCAGGTCGGATCAGCCCCAGCATTTT. The entire variable domain, with the rest obtained from reference TRBV19 and TRBJ1-5, is as follows: DGGITQSPKYLFRKEGQNVTLSCEQNLNHDAMYWYRQDPGQGLRLIYYSQIVNDFQKGDIAEGYSVSREKKESFPLTVTSAQKNPTAFYLCASSIGFRSDQPQHFGDGTRLSIL.

This clone appeared a few times. The chain recombines TRBV5-1 with TRBJ2-4; 10 nucleotides align to TRBD1. Germline values: CDR1 SGHRS, CDR2 YFSETQ. The V and J ends lost 3 bases and 3 bases, in that order; junction bases with no gene match: 3. The CDR3 covers 15 residues. The CDR3, as DNA: TGCGCCAGCAGCTCCGGACAGGGGGACAAAAACATTCAGTACTTC. This codes for CASSSGQGDKNIQYF. The full variable domain, rest sourced from reference TRBV5-1 and TRBJ2-4, is KAGVTQTPRYLIKTRGQQVTLSCSPISGHRSVSWYQQTPGQGLQFLFEYFSETQRNKGNFPGRFSGRQFSNSRSEMNVSTLELGDSALYLCASSSGQGDKNIQYFGAGTRLSVL.

The chain has TRBV5-5 and TRBJ1-5, with a possible D match to TRBD1 (5 bases). Germline V lookup: CDR1 SGHKS, CDR2 YYEKEE (reference sequence). The CDR3 has 14 residues. The V end lost 2 bases, the J end lost 4 bases, and 10 bases lay between the germline ends. The CDR3 loop is CASSLSGGNQPQHF. CDR3 coding DNA: TGTGCCAGCAGCTTAAGTGGGGGGAATCAGCCCCAGCATTTT.

The chain is built from TRBV3-1 (or the pseudogene TRBV3-2) and TRBJ2-7; D is undetermined. This CDR3 has 14 residues. Trimming left V 1 base short and J 3 bases short, with 10 bases between. CDR1 and CDR2 (germline): LGHDT, YNNKEL (reference sequence). This chain's CDR3 is CASSQAGTFYEQYF. CDR3 DNA sequence: TGTGCCAGCAGCCAAGCCGGTACTTTCTACGAGCAGTACTTC.

This rearrangement joins TRBV7-9 to TRBJ2-3; no firm D call. Germline V CDR1 and CDR2: SEHNR, FQNEAQ (reference sequence). V was trimmed by 1 base and J by 11 bases, leaving 13 bases between them. The CDR3 extends over 13 amino acids. This chain's CDR3 is CASSLEQPTWQYF. The DNA for the CDR3 is TGTGCCAGCAGCTTAGAACAGCCCACTTGGCAGTATTTT.

The rearrangement links TRBV13 to TRBJ2-2; TRBD1 aligns across 7 bases. Trimming cost V 1 base and J 2 bases; bases outside gene matches: 13. The germline CDR1 and CDR2 sequences are PRHDT and FYEKMQ (reference sequence). This CDR3 contains 19 residues. The CDR3 nucleotides read TGTGCCAGCAGCTTAGATAGTCATCCGGGACAGCCAAACACCGGGGAGCTGTTTTTT. Its translation: CASSLDSHPGQPNTGELFF.

Details on this clone: An end of the junction does not agree with germline; a read error may underlie this. The V call is TRBV29-1, the J call TRBJ2-7; D possibly corresponds to TRBD1 (6 bases). CDR1 and CDR2 (germline): SQVTM, ANQGSEA. The CDR3 runs 14 residues. The CDR3 reads CCVEVRQGHFEQYF. The CDR3 nucleotides are TGCTGCGTTGAAGTGCGGCAGGGGCATTTCGAGCAGTACTTC.

This clone occurred a few times. The chain joins TRBV24-1 to TRBJ2-5, with 10 bases identical to TRBD1. Germline CDR1 and CDR2: KGHDR and SFDVKD. The CDR3 runs 16 residues. Trimming at V came to 3 bases and at J to 5 bases, leaving 8 bases not matched to a gene. CDR3 amino acids: CATSDTTGQGGETQYF. The CDR3, as DNA: TGTGCCACCAGTGATACCACCGGACAGGGGGGGGAGACCCAGTACTTC.

The chain links TRBV5-4 to TRBJ1-2; the match to TRBD1 covers 8 bases. This CDR3 comprises 14 residues. Trimming at V came to 3 bases and at J to 7 bases, leaving 8 bases not matched to a gene. Germline V gives CDR1 SGHNT, CDR2 YYREEE (reference sequence). The CDR3 coding sequence is TGTGCCAGCAGCTCTCAGGGGGCCCCCATTGGCTACACCTTC. Translating it yields CASSSQGAPIGYTF.

V gene TRBV7-8 combines with J gene TRBJ1-1; weak D call: TRBD1 (5 bases). The CDR3 runs to 14 residues. The V gene lost 2 bases and the J gene lost 6 bases, with 13 bases spanning the gap. CDR1 is SGHVS, CDR2 FQNEAQ, per germline. CDR3: CASSLWEAGPEAFF. In DNA form, the CDR3 reads TGTGCCAGCAGCTTATGGGAAGCGGGACCTGAAGCTTTCTTT.

The J gene is TRBJ2-3, the V gene TRBV2; TRBD2 aligns across 9 bases. This CDR3 comprises 15 residues. Germline V lookup: CDR1 SNHLY, CDR2 FYNNEI. With V trimmed by 5 bases and J by 11 bases, 14 bases remained unmatched. CDR3 amino acids: CASSPPRIAGVLQYF. The CDR3 DNA follows: TGTGCCAGCAGTCCACCCAGGATAGCGGGGGTCCTGCAGTATTTT.